This T cell receptor beta chain is drawn from a study of cytomegalovirus exposure and HLA in healthy donors. Study at large: From HLA-typed donors, an early data release held 70 million to 95 million unique TCRs. Findings and caveats of the study: Per published reports, the classifier diagnosed cytomegalovirus status with high specificity and sensitivity. Productive rates of about 90% or about 30% were seen for most TCR beta V segments in an earlier analysis. The study labeled around 160 TCR beta chains cytomegalovirus-associated.

In this sample, this clone turned up once. The antigen remains undetermined. With 60 Vbeta and 13 Jbeta primers, the PCR was carried out. Profiling relied on immunoSEQ multiplex PCR, and the TCRdb table lists in-frame clones only, not all of them. The sample yields 90,000 to 150,000 clones, around 79% seen once. Sequencing was done on a sample of PBMCs. This clonotype was obtained from a woman aged 25 to 45 in good health and CMV-seropositive.

As DNA, the CDR3 is TGTGCCAGCAGCACAAATTACAGGGCCACCTATGGCTACACCTTC. Translation gives CASSTNYRATYGYTF. The chain has TRBV6-5 and TRBJ1-2; a possible D gene is TRBD1 (6 bases). Germline V gives CDR1 MNHEY, CDR2 SVGAGI. This CDR3 is 15 amino acids long. Trimming removed 6 bases at V and 4 bases at J, with 18 bases between.